These T cell receptor beta chains were read from a single sample in a study of T cell responses to AZD1222 COVID-19 vaccine. The repertoire was sequenced with immunoSEQ multiplex PCR; TCRdb's copy has only in-frame clones and lacks some. The repertoire consists of about 140,000 clones, with about 90% occurring once and the leading ten covering around 3%. The specimen comprised peripheral blood, sampled on day 0 of AZD1222 vaccination. These receptors originate from an adult in good health. Both conserved end residues are part of each CDR3. D genes are given only for firm matches. Clone sizes are given selectively: once, few, many, or a class where the clone is expanded.

size: .
J: TRBJ1-4
V: TRBV19
D: .
DNA: TGTGCCAGTAGTGGGACACATGTTGCAACTAATGAAAAACTGTTTTTT
CDR3: CASSGTHVATNEKLFF

size: .
J: TRBJ1-2
V: TRBV24-1
D: TRBD1
DNA: TGTGCCACCAGGGGGGGAACAGGGGACTATGGCTACACCTTC
CDR3: CATRGGTGDYGYTF

size: .
J: TRBJ2-5
V: TRBV7-2
D: .
DNA: TGTGCCAGCAGCCCCCTTACCTTGGGTGACCAAGAGACCCAGTACTTC
CDR3: CASSPLTLGDQETQYF

size: .
J: TRBJ1-2
V: TRBV14
D: TRBD1
DNA: TGTGCCAGCAGCCCGGGACAGGGCACACTGTCCCTCGAATATGGCTACACCTTC
CDR3: CASSPGQGTLSLEYGYTF

size: few
J: TRBJ2-1
V: TRBV10-3
D: .
DNA: TGTGCCATCAGTGAGCAGCAGGGGAGGGATGAGCAGTTCTTC
CDR3: CAISEQQGRDEQFF

size: .
J: TRBJ2-7
V: TRBV7-8
D: TRBD2
DNA: TGTGCCAGCAGCTTAAGGAGCGGGAGTGCGCTTAACTACGAGCAGTACTTC
CDR3: CASSLRSGSALNYEQYF

size: .
J: TRBJ1-5
V: TRBV28
D: TRBD1
DNA: TGTGCCAGCAGCTCCATAGGACAGGGCGCGAATCAGCCCCAGCATTTT
CDR3: CASSSIGQGANQPQHF

size: .
J: TRBJ2-5
V: TRBV6-1
D: TRBD1
DNA: TGTGCCAGCAGTAACCGGGACAGGGGACAAGAGACCCAGTACTTC
CDR3: CASSNRDRGQETQYF

size: .
J: TRBJ2-7
V: TRBV6-2/TRBV6-3
D: .
DNA: TGTGCCAGCAGTTACTGGGGGGCCCGGGAGCAGTACTTC
CDR3: CASSYWGAREQYF

size: .
J: TRBJ2-1
V: TRBV9
D: TRBD2
DNA: TGTGCCAGCAGCGAGATAAGCGGGAGTCGATACAATGAGCAGTTCTTC
CDR3: CASSEISGSRYNEQFF

size: .
J: TRBJ1-1
V: TRBV6-5
D: TRBD1
DNA: TGTGCCAGCAGTTACCTGGCCGGGACAGGGGGCGCGGCTTTCTTT
CDR3: CASSYLAGTGGAAFF

size: .
J: TRBJ2-1
V: TRBV18
D: TRBD1
DNA: TGTGCCAGCTCAACGGACAGGGGAACGCTCTACAATGAGCAGTTCTTC
CDR3: CASSTDRGTLYNEQFF

size: .
J: TRBJ2-3
V: TRBV5-1
D: TRBD2
DNA: TGCGCCAGCAGCTTGGGGGGTAGCGGGAGCTCCCAAGATACGCAGTATTTT
CDR3: CASSLGGSGSSQDTQYF

size: .
J: TRBJ2-5
V: TRBV7-2
D: .
DNA: TGTGCCAGCAGCTTATTGGGCAGAGACTACCAAGAGACCCAGTACTTC
CDR3: CASSLLGRDYQETQYF

size: .
J: TRBJ1-1
V: TRBV15
D: TRBD1
DNA: TGTGCCACCAGCAGAGGGGACAGCATTATGAACACTGAAGCTTTCTTT
CDR3: CATSRGDSIMNTEAFF

size: few
J: TRBJ2-1
V: TRBV3-1/TRBV3-2
D: .
DNA: TGTGCCAGCAGTGGAGCGGCCAATGAGCAGTTCTTC
CDR3: CASSGAANEQFF

size: .
J: TRBJ1-3
V: TRBV3-1/TRBV3-2
D: .
DNA: TGTGCCAGCAGCCAACTAGGGGACGTATATTTT
CDR3: CASSQLGDVYF

size: .
J: TRBJ1-5
V: TRBV11-3
D: TRBD1
DNA: TGTGCCAGCAGCTTAGAGGGACCGGGACAGGGGGGTTCGGGCAATCAGCCCCAGCATTTT
CDR3: CASSLEGPGQGGSGNQPQHF

size: once
J: TRBJ2-6
V: TRBV19
D: .
DNA: TGTGCCAGCCTCACCCCGCAGAGCACATCTGGGGCCAACGTCCTGACTTTC
CDR3: CASLTPQSTSGANVLTF

size: .
J: TRBJ2-1
V: TRBV4-3
D: TRBD2
DNA: TGCGCCAGCTCGCGACTAGCGGGGTTCAATGAGCAGTTCTTC
CDR3: CASSRLAGFNEQFF

size: .
J: TRBJ2-7
V: TRBV9
D: .
DNA: TGTGCCAGCAGCGTAGGGGGGAGTTTGGAGGTATACGAGCAGTACTTC
CDR3: CASSVGGSLEVYEQYF

size: .
J: TRBJ2-1
V: TRBV7-9
D: TRBD2
DNA: TGTGCCAGCAGCCCCCCTAGCGGGAGGTCTTCATTCGGACATGGGGAGCAGTTCTTC
CDR3: CASSPPSGRSSFGHGEQFF

size: .
J: TRBJ2-3
V: TRBV6-2/TRBV6-3
D: TRBD2
DNA: TGTGCCAGCAGTTACTCGAGGACACTAGCGGATGCTAGCACAGATACGCAGTATTTT
CDR3: CASSYSRTLADASTDTQYF

size: .
J: TRBJ1-1
V: TRBV5-5
D: .
DNA: TGTGCCAGCAGCTTGGTCCGACAACCGAACACTGAAGCTTTCTTT
CDR3: CASSLVRQPNTEAFF

size: .
J: TRBJ2-7
V: TRBV27
D: .
DNA: TGTGCCAGCAGGGACACTAGTTCGTACGAGCAGTACTTC
CDR3: CASRDTSSYEQYF

size: .
J: TRBJ1-1
V: TRBV19
D: .
DNA: TGTGCCAGTAGTCCCGGGACACGGAACACTGAAGCTTTCTTT
CDR3: CASSPGTRNTEAFF

size: .
J: TRBJ1-1
V: TRBV6-2/TRBV6-3
D: TRBD1
DNA: TGTGCCAGCAGTACTCGCACAGGGGACGGAACTGAAGCTTTCTTT
CDR3: CASSTRTGDGTEAFF

size: .
J: TRBJ1-4
V: TRBV28
D: .
DNA: TGTGCCAGCAGTTTGGGAGGGGTATGGGAAAAACTGTTTTTT
CDR3: CASSLGGVWEKLFF

size: .
J: TRBJ2-3
V: TRBV7-9
D: .
DNA: TGTGCCAGCAGCGTAGATACGAACACAGATACGCAGTATTTT
CDR3: CASSVDTNTDTQYF